This T cell receptor (beta chain) was recovered during a study of cytomegalovirus exposure and HLA in healthy donors. Primers for the PCR totalled 60 Vbeta and 13 Jbeta. Here immunoSEQ multiplex PCR was the method, and the copy in TCRdb shows in-frame clones only, minus some. Of fewer than 200,000 clones in the sample, over 75% are singletons; the top ten hold less than 0.3%. For this clone: Its antigen is still unknown.

CDR3 length equals 14 residues. Looked up from germline, CDR1 is MNHNS and CDR2 is SASEGT. Germline trimming cut 6 bases from V and 5 bases from J; bases unmatched to any gene: 4. Points from the study as a whole: The study flagged fewer than 200 TCR beta chains as cytomegalovirus-associated. An assumption of roughly uniform sequencing depth across donors underlay the presence/absence analyses.

The sequenced sample consisted of PBMCs. This clonotype originated in a girl in the first two years of life in good health and CMV-seronegative. The chain employs TRBV6-1 and TRBJ1-5, with 10 bases that match TRBD1. The CDR3 nucleotides read TGTGCCAGCAGATTCGGACAGGGGGATCAGCCCCAGCATTTT. Its translation: CASRFGQGDQPQHF.